The 23 T cell receptor beta chains below come from one sample, sequenced in a study of beta chain features in type 1 diabetes. TCRB transcripts that were expressed got sequenced, as all of the isolated RNA had been reverse transcribed. Profiled with immunoSEQ multiplex PCR; TCRdb holds only in-frame clones, not every one. The sample has about 130,000 clones, around a tenth seen once. The sequenced material came from central memory CD4+ T cells from blood. Source of these receptors: a man aged 18-30 years in good health.

This clone has only a few counts. The V call is TRBV7-2, the J call TRBJ2-2; D is undetermined. The CDR3 runs 13 residues. From germline, CDR1 is SGHTA and CDR2 FQGNSA. V dropped 5 bases and J dropped 7 bases, with 11 bases sitting between them. CDR3: CASSTYELGELFF. Written as DNA, the CDR3 is TGTGCCAGCAGCACCTATGAGCTCGGGGAGCTGTTTTTT. Drawing the rest from reference TRBV7-2 and TRBJ2-2, the complete variable domain is GAGVSQSPSNKVTEKGKDVELRCDPISGHTALYWYRQSLGQGLEFLIYFQGNSAPDKSGLPSDRFSAERTGGSVSTLTIQRTQQEDSAVYLCASSTYELGELFFGEGSRLTVL.

This clone was observed a handful of times. The rearrangement uses TRBV7-2 and TRBJ1-1; D is unclear. V shed 2 bases and J shed 3 bases, with 10 bases lying between them. CDR1 SGHTA and CDR2 FQGNSA come from the germline V gene. CDR3 length: 14 residues. CDR3 nucleotide sequence: TGTGCCAGCAGCTTAAATATGGGAGACACTGAAGCTTTCTTT. Residues: CASSLNMGDTEAFF.

In its sample, this clone was seen a few times. The CDR3 sequence: CASSFKTGAPETQYF. The CDR3 DNA reads TGTGCCAGCAGCTTTAAGACAGGGGCCCCAGAGACCCAGTACTTC. The J gene is TRBJ2-5, the V gene TRBV5-6, with 8 bases that match TRBD1. This CDR3 region has 15 residues. Germline CDR1 is SGHDT and CDR2 is YYEEEE. J gave up 4 bases and V 2 bases, and 7 bases lay outside the gene matches. Full variable domain (missing parts from reference TRBV5-6 and TRBJ2-5): DAGVTQSPTHLIKTRGQQVTLRCSPKSGHDTVSWYQQALGQGPQFIFQYYEEEERQRGNFPDRFSGHQFPNYSSELNVNALLLGDSALYLCASSFKTGAPETQYFGPGTRLLVL.

V is TRBV25-1 and J is TRBJ2-3, with D possibly matching TRBD1 (5 bases). Germline CDR1 and CDR2: MGHDK and SYGVNS. V was cut by 1 base and J by 5 bases, with 16 bases left in between. The CDR3 has 16 residues. The CDR3 reads CASSEFLTGEIDTQYF. CDR3 bases: TGTGCCAGCAGTGAATTCCTCACAGGTGAAATAGATACGCAGTATTTT.

This clone was detected only a few times. The V and J genes are TRBV28 and TRBJ1-6; 10 bases agree with TRBD1. Germline V gene data show CDR1 as MDHEN and CDR2 as SYDVKM. This CDR3 contains 15 residues. The trim removed 5 bases at V and 6 bases at J, leaving 4 bases unmatched. The CDR3 region has the DNA TGTGCCAGCAGTCGACAGGGGGCAGGTAATTCACCCCTCCACTTT. Translation: CASSRQGAGNSPLHF.

V gene TRBV29-1 combines with J gene TRBJ2-1, with D maybe TRBD1 (6 bases). CDR3 length: 14 residues. Germline loops: CDR1 SQVTM, CDR2 ANQGSEA. Trimming cost V 7 bases and J 5 bases, with 18 bases left between them. CDR3: CSAQVVQGNNEQFF. The CDR3 DNA is TGCAGCGCCCAGGTGGTACAGGGAAACAATGAGCAGTTCTTC.

This chain links TRBV30 with TRBJ2-7; the match to TRBD1 covers 10 bases. CDR1 and CDR2 from the germline V gene are GTSNPN and SVGIG (reference sequence). The V and J ends lost 3 bases and 2 bases, in that order; junction bases with no gene match: 13. CDR3 length: 17 amino acids. CDR3 bases: TGTGCCTGGAGAGGCACTAGACAGGGGGCAATCACCTACGAGCAGTACTTC. This translates into CAWRGTRQGAITYEQYF.

The CDR3 coding sequence is TGTGCCAGCAGTTTGAAAGGGGCCATTGGCTACACCTTC. Encoded protein: CASSLKGAIGYTF. V usage is TRBV28 and J usage is TRBJ1-2; the D gene is possibly TRBD1 (5 bases). This CDR3 region has 13 residues. V gave up 3 bases and J gave up 7 bases, with 12 bases separating them. Germline V gene data show CDR1 as MDHEN and CDR2 as SYDVKM.

This clone was seen repeatedly, ten times or more. The chain joins TRBV29-1 to TRBJ2-7, with TRBD2 matching over 10 bases. CDR1 and CDR2 (germline): SQVTM, ANQGSEA. CDR3 length equals 14 residues. V gave up 2 bases and J gave up 3 bases; unmatched junction bases: 4. The CDR3 DNA follows: TGCAGCGTTGAAACCGGGACTAGCGTCTACGAGCAGTACTTC. This gives the protein CSVETGTSVYEQYF.

The V and J genes are TRBV30 and TRBJ2-3; 8 nucleotides match TRBD2. Per germline, CDR1 GTSNPN and CDR2 SVGIG (reference sequence). The CDR3 runs 16 residues. V was pared by 0 bases and J by 2 bases, with 7 bases of the junction left unmatched. In DNA form, the CDR3 reads TGTGCCTGGAGTGTTCTTAGCGGGACTTCCACAGATACGCAGTATTTT. As protein: CAWSVLSGTSTDTQYF.

J is TRBJ2-3 and V is TRBV4-3; D is perhaps TRBD1 (6 bases). Trimming cost V 0 bases and J 4 bases, with 11 bases left between them. CDR1 LGHNA and CDR2 YSLEER come from the germline V gene. The CDR3 sequence is 15 residues long. The CDR3 loop is CASSQDPRGADTQYF. For the CDR3, the DNA is TGCGCCAGCAGCCAAGATCCCAGGGGCGCAGATACGCAGTATTTT.

The V and J genes are TRBV7-2 and TRBJ1-2, with a possible D match to TRBD1 (5 bases). The CDR3 runs to 14 residues. V gave up 1 base and J gave up 4 bases, with 10 bases separating them. Germline V lookup: CDR1 SGHTA, CDR2 FQGNSA. The CDR3 loop reads CASSLDGRVYGYTF. CDR3 nucleotide sequence: TGTGCCAGCAGCTTAGATGGCAGGGTCTATGGCTACACCTTC.

This clone was seen a handful of times. The genes are TRBV14 and TRBJ2-3; 7 nucleotides align to TRBD2. Trimming at V came to 7 bases and at J to 2 bases, leaving 3 bases not matched to a gene. The CDR3 contains 13 residues. Germline loops: CDR1 SGHDN, CDR2 FVKESK. CDR3 sequence reads: CASTSGYTDTQYF. CDR3 in DNA: TGTGCCAGCACTAGCGGCTACACAGATACGCAGTATTTT.

This clone was recorded at least ten times. The gene calls are TRBV5-1 and TRBJ2-4; 8 bases are a match to TRBD1. CDR1 SGHRS and CDR2 YFSETQ come from the germline V gene. This CDR3 is 14 amino acids long. J lost 3 bases, V lost 5 bases, and 4 bases had no gene match. As DNA, the CDR3 is TGCGCCAGCAGTCCCGGGACAGGCAAAAACATTCAGTACTTC. This encodes CASSPGTGKNIQYF.

V usage is TRBV30 and J usage is TRBJ2-5; maybe TRBD1 (5 bases). The CDR3 extends over 10 amino acids. Per the germline V gene, CDR1 is GTSNPN and CDR2 is SVGIG (reference sequence). With 4 bases removed from V and 5 bases from J, the gap between germline ends came to 5 bases. The DNA of the CDR3 is TGTGCCTGGAAGGGGGAGACCCAGTACTTC. Translation gives CAWKGETQYF.

This clone was observed a few times. The chain carries TRBV15 and TRBJ1-2, with D possibly being TRBD1 (6 bases). This CDR3 has 16 amino acids. Germline V gene lookup returns CDR1 LNHNV and CDR2 YYDKDF (reference sequence). The V and J ends lost 0 bases and 4 bases respectively, with 15 bases between them. CDR3 region: CATSRDVGTRSYGYTF. Written as DNA, the CDR3 is TGTGCCACCAGCAGAGATGTTGGGACAAGGAGCTATGGCTACACCTTC.

A few counts support this clone. This chain uses TRBV6-6 with TRBJ2-1; D perhaps matches TRBD1 (6 bases). Germline lookup yields CDR1 MNHNY and CDR2 SVGAGI (reference sequence). The ends were cut back, 6 bases at V and 8 bases at J, with 14 bases in the middle. The CDR3 has 13 amino acids. CDR3 in amino acids: CASRNDRSYEQFF. The CDR3, as DNA: TGTGCCAGCAGGAACGACAGGTCCTATGAGCAGTTCTTC.

This clone was seen more than once but under ten times. DNA of the CDR3: TGTGCCAGCAGCTTTTATTCCAGCGGGGGGACCTACGGAGAGACCCAGTACTTC. This codes for CASSFYSSGGTYGETQYF. J is TRBJ2-5 and V is TRBV7-2, with TRBD2 matching over 9 bases. Germline trimming cut 3 bases from V and 4 bases from J; bases unmatched to any gene: 15. The V gene's germline CDR1 is SGHTA and CDR2 FQGNSA. The length of the CDR3 is 18 residues. Full variable domain (missing parts from reference TRBV7-2 and TRBJ2-5): GAGVSQSPSNKVTEKGKDVELRCDPISGHTALYWYRQSLGQGLEFLIYFQGNSAPDKSGLPSDRFSAERTGGSVSTLTIQRTQQEDSAVYLCASSFYSSGGTYGETQYFGPGTRLLVL.

This clone was recorded a few times. The V call is TRBV19, the J call TRBJ2-7; a weak D match, TRBD2 (5 bases). Trimming stripped 4 bases from V and 3 bases from J, with 13 bases between. Germline V gene lookup returns CDR1 LNHDA and CDR2 SQIVND (reference sequence). The CDR3 consists of 14 residues. CDR3 residues: CASSRDVGSYEQYF. The CDR3 DNA reads TGTGCCAGTAGTAGAGATGTTGGGAGCTACGAGCAGTACTTC.

The sample holds a few counts of this clone. This rearrangement joins TRBV6-1 to TRBJ2-1; TRBD1 matches at 10 bases. The junction had 6 bases not matched to a gene; V was cut back by 7 bases and J by 6 bases. From germline, CDR1 is MNHNS and CDR2 SASEGT. The CDR3 loop spans 14 amino acids. The CDR3 loop is CASTRRTGGNEQFF. The CDR3 DNA reads TGTGCCAGCACCCGCCGGACAGGGGGCAATGAGCAGTTCTTC.

This clone was counted between two and nine times. CDR3 sequence (DNA): TGTGCCAGCAGCCAAGATGCGGCAGGGAGGTATGGCTACACCTTC. Translated: CASSQDAAGRYGYTF. The chain uses TRBV14 and TRBJ1-2; D is possibly TRBD1 (5 bases). The CDR3 runs 15 residues. The V gene lost 0 bases and the J gene lost 5 bases, with 13 bases spanning the gap. CDR1 and CDR2 from the germline V gene are SGHDN and FVKESK.

This clone was seen more than once but under ten times. The V call is TRBV7-2, the J call TRBJ1-4; 8 bases are shared with TRBD1. J was trimmed by 13 bases and V by 0 bases; bases with no gene match: 4. Per the germline V gene, CDR1 is SGHTA and CDR2 is FQGNSA. This CDR3 has 13 residues. The CDR3: CASSLADRGSLFF. The CDR3 DNA is TGTGCCAGCAGCTTAGCAGACAGGGGCTCACTGTTTTTT.

This clone turned up a few times. The genes are TRBV6-5 and TRBJ2-7; 9 bases fit TRBD2. Per the germline V gene, CDR1 is MNHEY and CDR2 is SVGAGI. After removal of 8 bases from V and 1 base from J, the junction contained 9 bases not matched to a gene. CDR3 length: 15 residues. The CDR3 is CASEPTRGGSYEQYF. The CDR3 DNA follows: TGTGCCAGCGAGCCGACGCGGGGGGGTTCCTACGAGCAGTACTTC.